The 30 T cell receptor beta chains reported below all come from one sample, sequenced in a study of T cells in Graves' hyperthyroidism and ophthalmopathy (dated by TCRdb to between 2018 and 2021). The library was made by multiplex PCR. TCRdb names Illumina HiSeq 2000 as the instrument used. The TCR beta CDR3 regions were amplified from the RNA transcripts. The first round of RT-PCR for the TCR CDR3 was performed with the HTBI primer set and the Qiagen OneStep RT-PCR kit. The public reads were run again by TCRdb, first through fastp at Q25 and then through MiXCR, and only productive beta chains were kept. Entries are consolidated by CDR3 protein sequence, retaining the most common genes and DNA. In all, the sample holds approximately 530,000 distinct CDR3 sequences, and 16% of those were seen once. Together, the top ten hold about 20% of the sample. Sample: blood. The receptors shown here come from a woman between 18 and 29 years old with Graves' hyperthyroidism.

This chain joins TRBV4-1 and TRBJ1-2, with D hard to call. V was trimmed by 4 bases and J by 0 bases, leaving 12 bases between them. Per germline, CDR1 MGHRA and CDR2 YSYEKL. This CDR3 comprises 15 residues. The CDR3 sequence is CASSLDGLANYGYTF. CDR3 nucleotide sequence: TGCGCCAGCAGCCTGGACGGCCTTGCTAACTATGGCTACACCTTC.

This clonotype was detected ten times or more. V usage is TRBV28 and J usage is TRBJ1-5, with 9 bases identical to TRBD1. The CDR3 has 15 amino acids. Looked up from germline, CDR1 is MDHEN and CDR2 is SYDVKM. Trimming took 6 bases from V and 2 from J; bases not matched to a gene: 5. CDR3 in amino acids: CASRNRGRGNQPQHF. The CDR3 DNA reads TGTGCCAGCAGGAACAGGGGGCGCGGCAATCAGCCCCAGCATTTT.

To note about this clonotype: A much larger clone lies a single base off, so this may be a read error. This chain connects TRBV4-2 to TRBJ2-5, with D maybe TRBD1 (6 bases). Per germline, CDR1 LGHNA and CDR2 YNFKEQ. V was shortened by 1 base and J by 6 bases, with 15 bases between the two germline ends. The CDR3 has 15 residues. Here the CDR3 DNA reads TGTGCCAGCAGCCAAGCTCACAGGGTCAGGCAGACCCAGTACTTC. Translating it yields CASSQAHRVRQTQYF.

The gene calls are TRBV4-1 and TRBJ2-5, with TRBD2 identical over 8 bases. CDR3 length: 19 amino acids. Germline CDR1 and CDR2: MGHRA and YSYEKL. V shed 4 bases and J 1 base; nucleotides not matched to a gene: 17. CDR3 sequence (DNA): TGCGCCAGCAGCCCCCCCTCCCCCTTCCAGCGGGGGCGCCAAGAGACCCAGTACTTC. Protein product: CASSPPSPFQRGRQETQYF.

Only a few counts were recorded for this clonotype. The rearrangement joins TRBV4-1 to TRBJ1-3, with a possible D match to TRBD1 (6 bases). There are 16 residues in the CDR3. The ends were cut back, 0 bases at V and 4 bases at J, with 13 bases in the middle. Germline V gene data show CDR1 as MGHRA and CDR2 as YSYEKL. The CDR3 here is CASSQDKTGPGNTIYF. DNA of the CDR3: TGCGCCAGCAGCCAAGATAAGACAGGCCCAGGAAACACCATATATTTT.

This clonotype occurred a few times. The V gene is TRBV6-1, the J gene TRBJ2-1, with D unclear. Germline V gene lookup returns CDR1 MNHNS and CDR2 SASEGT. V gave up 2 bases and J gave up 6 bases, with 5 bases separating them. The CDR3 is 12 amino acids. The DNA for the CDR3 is TGTGCCAGCAGTGAATTGTTCAATGAGCAGTTCTTC. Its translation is CASSELFNEQFF.

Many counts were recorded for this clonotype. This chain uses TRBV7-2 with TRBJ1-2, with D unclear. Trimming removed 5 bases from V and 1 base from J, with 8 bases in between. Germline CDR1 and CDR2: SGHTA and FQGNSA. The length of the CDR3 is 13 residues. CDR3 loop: CASSQNSNYGYTF. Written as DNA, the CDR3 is TGTGCCAGCAGCCAGAACAGTAACTATGGCTACACCTTC.

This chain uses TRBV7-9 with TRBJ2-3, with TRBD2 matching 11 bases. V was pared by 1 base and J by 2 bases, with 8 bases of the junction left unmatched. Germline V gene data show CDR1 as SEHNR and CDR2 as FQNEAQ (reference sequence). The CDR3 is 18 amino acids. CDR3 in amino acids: CASSLVGLAGGTTDTQYF. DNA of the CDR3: TGTGCCAGCAGCTTAGTTGGGCTAGCGGGAGGAACCACAGATACGCAGTATTTT.

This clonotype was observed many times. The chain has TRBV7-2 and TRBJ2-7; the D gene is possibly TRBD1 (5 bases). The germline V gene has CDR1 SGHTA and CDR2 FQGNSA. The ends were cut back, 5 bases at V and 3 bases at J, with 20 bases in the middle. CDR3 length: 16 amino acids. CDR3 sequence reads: CASSRRQFNIFYEQYF. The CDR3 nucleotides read TGTGCCAGCAGCCGACGACAGTTTAATATCTTCTACGAGCAGTACTTC.

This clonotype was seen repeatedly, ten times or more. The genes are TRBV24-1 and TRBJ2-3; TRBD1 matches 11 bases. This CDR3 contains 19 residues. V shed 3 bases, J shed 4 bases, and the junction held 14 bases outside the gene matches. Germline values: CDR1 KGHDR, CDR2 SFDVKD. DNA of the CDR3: TGTGCCACCAGTGATCGGACAGGGGGCGCGAGTTCGGGCCCAGATACGCAGTATTTT. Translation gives CATSDRTGGASSGPDTQYF.

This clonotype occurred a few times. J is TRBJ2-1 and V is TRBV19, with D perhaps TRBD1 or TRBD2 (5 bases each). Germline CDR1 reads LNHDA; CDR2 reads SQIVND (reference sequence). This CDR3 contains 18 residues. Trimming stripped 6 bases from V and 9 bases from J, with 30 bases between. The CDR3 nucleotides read TGTGCCAGTAGCGACTTATTCGGGGCCCAACGCCGGCTTCCTGAGCAGTTCTTC. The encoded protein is CASSDLFGAQRRLPEQFF. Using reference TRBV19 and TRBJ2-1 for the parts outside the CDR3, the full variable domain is DGGITQSPKYLFRKEGQNVTLSCEQNLNHDAMYWYRQDPGQGLRLIYYSQIVNDFQKGDIAEGYSVSREKKESFPLTVTSAQKNPTAFYLCASSDLFGAQRRLPEQFFGPGTRLTVL.

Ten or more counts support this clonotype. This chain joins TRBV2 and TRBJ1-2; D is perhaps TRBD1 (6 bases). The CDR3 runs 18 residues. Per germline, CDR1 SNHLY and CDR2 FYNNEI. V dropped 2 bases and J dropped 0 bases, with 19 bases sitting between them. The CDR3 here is CASSETMGYRDPNYGYTF. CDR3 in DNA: TGTGCCAGCAGTGAAACTATGGGGTACAGGGATCCTAACTATGGCTACACCTTC.

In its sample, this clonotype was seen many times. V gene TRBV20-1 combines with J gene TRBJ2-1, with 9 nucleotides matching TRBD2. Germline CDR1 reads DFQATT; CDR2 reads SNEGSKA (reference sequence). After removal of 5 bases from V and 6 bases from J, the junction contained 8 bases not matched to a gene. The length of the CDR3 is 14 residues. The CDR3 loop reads CSASGTSLGNEQFF. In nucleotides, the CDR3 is TGCAGTGCTTCCGGGACTAGCCTCGGCAATGAGCAGTTCTTC.

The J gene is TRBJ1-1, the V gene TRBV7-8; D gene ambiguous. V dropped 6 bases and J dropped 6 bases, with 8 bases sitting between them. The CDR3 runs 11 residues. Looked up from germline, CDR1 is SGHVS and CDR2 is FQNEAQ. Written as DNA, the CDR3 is TGTGCCAGCAGTTTCATATCTGAAGCTTTCTTT. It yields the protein CASSFISEAFF.

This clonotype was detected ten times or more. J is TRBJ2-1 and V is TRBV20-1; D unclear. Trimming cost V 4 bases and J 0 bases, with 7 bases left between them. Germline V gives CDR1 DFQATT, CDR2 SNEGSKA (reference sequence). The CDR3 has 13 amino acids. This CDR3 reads CSANPYSYNEQFF. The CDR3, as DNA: TGCAGTGCTAATCCCTACTCCTACAATGAGCAGTTCTTC.

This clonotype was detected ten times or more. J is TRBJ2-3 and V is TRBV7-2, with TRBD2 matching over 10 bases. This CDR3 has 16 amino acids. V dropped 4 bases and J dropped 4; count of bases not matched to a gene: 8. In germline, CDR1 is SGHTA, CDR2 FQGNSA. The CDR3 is CASSWWVAGGSDTQYF. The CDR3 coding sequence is TGTGCCAGCAGCTGGTGGGTAGCGGGGGGCTCAGATACGCAGTATTTT.

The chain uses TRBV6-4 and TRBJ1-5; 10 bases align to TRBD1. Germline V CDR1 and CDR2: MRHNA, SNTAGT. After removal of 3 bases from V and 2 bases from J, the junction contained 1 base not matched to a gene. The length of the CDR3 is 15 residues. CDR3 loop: CASSEGTGGNQPQHF. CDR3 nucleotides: TGTGCCAGCAGTGAAGGGACAGGGGGCAATCAGCCCCAGCATTTT.

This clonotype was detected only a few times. The CDR3 DNA reads as TGTGCCAGCAGCCAGGGACGACCGCCGGGGATGGGCAATCAGCCCCAGCATTTT. The encoded protein is CASSQGRPPGMGNQPQHF. The rearrangement joins TRBV7-8 to TRBJ1-5; the D gene is possibly TRBD1 (5 bases). V lost 5 bases and J 2 bases, leaving 22 bases between the germline ends. Germline CDR1 reads SGHVS; CDR2 reads FQNEAQ. This CDR3 is 18 amino acids long.

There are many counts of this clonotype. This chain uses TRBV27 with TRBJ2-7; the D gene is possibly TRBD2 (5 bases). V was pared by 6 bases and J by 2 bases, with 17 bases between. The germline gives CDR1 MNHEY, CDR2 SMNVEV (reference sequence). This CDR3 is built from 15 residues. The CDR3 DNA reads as TGTGCCAGCAGGAAAGGACTGATCTCTCCCTACGAGCAGTACTTC. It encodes CASRKGLISPYEQYF.

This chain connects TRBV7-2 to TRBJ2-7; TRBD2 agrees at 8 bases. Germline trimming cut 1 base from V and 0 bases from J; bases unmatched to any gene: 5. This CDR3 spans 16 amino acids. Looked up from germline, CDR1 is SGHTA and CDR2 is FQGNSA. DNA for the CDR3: TGTGCCAGCAGCTTAGTGGGCGGGGGGTCCTCCTACGAGCAGTACTTC. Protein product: CASSLVGGGSSYEQYF.

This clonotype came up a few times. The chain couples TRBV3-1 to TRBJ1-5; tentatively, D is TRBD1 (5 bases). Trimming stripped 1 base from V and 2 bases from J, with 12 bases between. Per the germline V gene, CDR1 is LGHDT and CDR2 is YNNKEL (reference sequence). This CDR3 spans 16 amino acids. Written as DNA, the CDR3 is TGTGCCAGCAGCCAAGCGCCCGGGGCGGGCAATCAGCCCCAGCATTTT. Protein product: CASSQAPGAGNQPQHF.

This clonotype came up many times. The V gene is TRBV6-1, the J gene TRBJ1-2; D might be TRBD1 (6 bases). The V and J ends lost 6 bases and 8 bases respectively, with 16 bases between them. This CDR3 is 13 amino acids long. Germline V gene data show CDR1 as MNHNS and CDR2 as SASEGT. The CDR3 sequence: CASSRGLERGYTF. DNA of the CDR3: TGTGCCAGCAGCAGGGGCCTCGAGAGGGGCTACACCTTC.

CDR3 residues: CASTTLDSPLHF. The CDR3, as DNA: TGTGCCAGCACCACCTTGGATTCACCCCTCCACTTT. This chain joins TRBV12-3 or TRBV12-4 and TRBJ1-6; D unclear. Trimming removed 7 bases from V and 8 bases from J, with 9 bases in between. The length of the CDR3 is 12 residues.

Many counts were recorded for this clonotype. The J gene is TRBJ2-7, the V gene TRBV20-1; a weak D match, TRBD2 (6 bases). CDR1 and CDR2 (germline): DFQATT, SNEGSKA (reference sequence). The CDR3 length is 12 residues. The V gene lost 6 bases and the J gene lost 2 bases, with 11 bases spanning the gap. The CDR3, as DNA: TGCAGTGCCCTCCGACTAGCCTACGAGCAGTACTTC. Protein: CSALRLAYEQYF.

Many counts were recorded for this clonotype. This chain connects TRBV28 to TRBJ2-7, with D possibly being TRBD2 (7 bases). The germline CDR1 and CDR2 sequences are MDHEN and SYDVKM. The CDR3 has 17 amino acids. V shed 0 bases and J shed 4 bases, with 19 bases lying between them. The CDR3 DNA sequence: TGTGCCAGCAGTTTATGGGCTGGGGGGGGGGGGCGATACGAGCAGTACTTC. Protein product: CASSLWAGGGGRYEQYF. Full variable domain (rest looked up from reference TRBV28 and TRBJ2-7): DVKVTQSSRYLVKRTGEKVFLECVQDMDHENMFWYRQDPGLGLRLIYFSYDVKMKEKGDIPEGYSVSREKKERFSLILESASTNQTSMYLCASSLWAGGGGRYEQYFGPGTRLTVT.

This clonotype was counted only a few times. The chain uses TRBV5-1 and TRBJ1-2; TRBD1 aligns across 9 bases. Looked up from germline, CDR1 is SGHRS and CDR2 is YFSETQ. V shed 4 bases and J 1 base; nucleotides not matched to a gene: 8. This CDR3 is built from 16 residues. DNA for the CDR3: TGCGCCAGCAGCGGGCGGGGACAGGGAATTAACTATGGCTACACCTTC. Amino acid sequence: CASSGRGQGINYGYTF.

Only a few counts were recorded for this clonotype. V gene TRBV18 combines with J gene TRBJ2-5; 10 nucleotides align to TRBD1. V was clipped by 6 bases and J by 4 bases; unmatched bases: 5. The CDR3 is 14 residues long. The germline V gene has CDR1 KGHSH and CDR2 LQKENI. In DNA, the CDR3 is TGTGCCAGCTCCCGCGGGACAGGGGCAGAGACCCAGTACTTC. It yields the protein CASSRGTGAETQYF.

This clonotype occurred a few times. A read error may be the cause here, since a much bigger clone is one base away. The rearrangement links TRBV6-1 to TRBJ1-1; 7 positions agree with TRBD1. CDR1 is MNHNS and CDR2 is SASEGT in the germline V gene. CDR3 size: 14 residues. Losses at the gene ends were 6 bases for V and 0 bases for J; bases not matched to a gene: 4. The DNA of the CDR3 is TGTGCCAGCAGGGCCGGACAGGTGAACACTGAAGCTTTCTTT. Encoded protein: CASRAGQVNTEAFF.

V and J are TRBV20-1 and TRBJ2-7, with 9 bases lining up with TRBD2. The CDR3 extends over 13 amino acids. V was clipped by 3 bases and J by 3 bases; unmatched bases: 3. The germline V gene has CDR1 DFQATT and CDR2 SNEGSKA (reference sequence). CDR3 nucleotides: TGCAGTGCTAGTAAAGCGGGAGGCTACGAGCAGTACTTC. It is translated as CSASKAGGYEQYF.

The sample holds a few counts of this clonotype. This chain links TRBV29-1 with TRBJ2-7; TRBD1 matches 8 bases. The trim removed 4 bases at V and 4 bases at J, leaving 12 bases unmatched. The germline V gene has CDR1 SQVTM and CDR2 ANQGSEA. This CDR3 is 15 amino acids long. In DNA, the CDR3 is TGCAGCGTTGTGTCCGGTGGACAGGGCGTTTACGAGCAGTACTTC. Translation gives CSVVSGGQGVYEQYF.